These 30 T cell receptor beta chains were sequenced from one sample in a study of CD8+CD57+ T cells in acquired aplastic anemia. TCR beta VDJ and CDR3 profiles were obtained from a genomic DNA template. From the reads, TCRdb called clonotypes with MiXCR, one entry per CDR3 protein. The sample has hundreds of thousands of distinct CDR3 sequences, 60% to 80% seen once. The sample was sorted CD4+, CD8+, or CD8+CD57+ T cells (not recorded which) from PBMCs. All receptors derive from a human donor in good health, serving as a control.

About this clonotype: One junction end disagrees with the germline gene, perhaps due to a read error. This sequence joins TRBV10-3 and TRBJ2-7; TRBD2 is a possible D gene (7 bases). This CDR3 comprises 13 residues. Germline values: CDR1 ENHRY, CDR2 SYGVKD. CDR3 nucleotide sequence: TGTGCGACCACAGGGAGGGGAACTTGCGAGAAGTACTTC. This codes for CATTGRGTCEKYF.

As for this clonotype: A read error may account for a junction end that differs from germline. The chain joins TRBV19 to TRBJ2-3; no definite D call. Germline assignment: CDR1 LNHDA and CDR2 SQIVND (reference sequence). The CDR3 contains 13 residues. The chain's CDR3 is CASSTQLAANVLF. Written as DNA, the CDR3 is TGTGCCAGTAGTACACAACTTGCAGCCAACGTCCTGTTT.

This chain links TRBV5-4 with TRBJ2-7, with D possibly called TRBD1 or TRBD2 (5 bases each). The CDR3 extends over 13 amino acids. Germline V gives CDR1 SGHNT, CDR2 YYREEE (reference sequence). V dropped 4 bases and J dropped 5 bases, with 13 bases sitting between them. CDR3: CASSRDGRDEQYF. DNA of the CDR3: TGTGCCAGCAGCAGGGACGGCCGGGACGAGCAGTACTTC.

V usage is TRBV9 and J usage is TRBJ2-5; 8 nucleotides agree with TRBD1. CDR3 length equals 13 residues. J gave up 5 bases and V 4 bases, and 4 bases lay outside the gene matches. Germline V lookup: CDR1 SGDLS, CDR2 YYNGEE. The CDR3 coding sequence is TGTGCCAGCAGCCGACAGGGGCTGGAGACCCAGTACTTC. As protein: CASSRQGLETQYF.

This clonotype has ten or more counts. The chain links TRBV4-3 to TRBJ2-7; possibly TRBD1 for D (5 bases). The CDR3 sequence is 16 residues long. Germline V gene lookup returns CDR1 LGHNA and CDR2 YSLEER. The V end was cut by 0 bases, the J end by 3 bases, with 15 bases between. In DNA form, the CDR3 reads TGCGCCAGCAGCCAAGAATTGGGGCAACGGTTCTACGAGCAGTACTTC. Translated, it gives CASSQELGQRFYEQYF.

This clonotype was recorded at least ten times. The V gene is TRBV18, the J gene TRBJ2-7; tentatively, D is TRBD1 (6 bases). This CDR3 comprises 14 residues. V lost 6 bases and J 3 bases, leaving 15 bases between the germline ends. Germline assignment: CDR1 KGHSH and CDR2 LQKENI. CDR3 sequence: CASSPGTPRYEQYF. Written as DNA, the CDR3 is TGTGCCAGCTCCCCCGGGACACCCCGCTACGAGCAGTACTTC.

This clonotype was counted many times. This chain connects TRBV5-4 to TRBJ2-7; 7 nucleotides match TRBD1. The V segment lost 0 bases and the J segment 3 bases; nucleotides outside the gene matches: 6. The CDR3 sequence is 15 residues long. CDR1 is SGHNT, CDR2 YYREEE, per germline (reference sequence). DNA for the CDR3: TGTGCCAGCAGCTTGGTCGCGACAGGGAGCTACGAGCAGTACTTC. Translated: CASSLVATGSYEQYF.

This clonotype occurred once. V and J are TRBV7-2 and TRBJ2-3, with D unclear. The germline V gene has CDR1 SGHTA and CDR2 FQGNSA. CDR3 length: 14 residues. Trimming cost V 4 bases and J 2 bases, with 10 bases left between them. The CDR3 sequence is CASSSEVVTDTQYF. The DNA for the CDR3 is TGTGCCAGCAGCTCCGAGGTGGTCACAGATACGCAGTATTTT.

This clonotype was picked up one time. This CDR3 is CASSGTNANYGYTF. The CDR3 nucleotides are TGTGCCAGCAGCGGTACAAACGCAAACTATGGCTACACCTTC. V is TRBV6-9 and J is TRBJ1-2; D is ambiguous. In germline, CDR1 is MNHGY, CDR2 SVAAGI. Trimming took off 6 bases at V and 2 bases at J, with 13 bases between the two ends. This CDR3 region has 14 residues.

This clonotype appeared a single time. The chain has TRBV10-3 and TRBJ2-5, with 12 bases aligning to TRBD2. CDR1 ENHRY and CDR2 SYGVKD come from the germline V gene. The ends lost 6 bases at V and 2 bases at J; junction bases unmatched: 1. CDR3 length: 14 amino acids. In DNA form, the CDR3 reads TGTGCCATCAGCGGGACTAGCGGGCAAGAGACCCAGTACTTC. Encoded protein: CAISGTSGQETQYF.

In nucleotides, the CDR3 is TGTGCCAGCAGCGTAAGACAGGGGGATACGCAGTATTTT. Amino acid sequence: CASSVRQGDTQYF. V and J are TRBV7-2 and TRBJ2-3, with 8 bases lining up with TRBD1. The germline V gene encodes CDR1 SGHTA and CDR2 FQGNSA. Trimming at V came to 5 bases and at J to 6 bases, leaving 4 bases not matched to a gene. CDR3 length equals 13 residues.

The V gene is TRBV20-1, the J gene TRBJ2-7, with 9 bases aligning to TRBD1. V lost 2 bases, J lost 8 bases, and 7 bases stayed unmatched. This CDR3 is 13 amino acids long. The germline CDR1 and CDR2 sequences are DFQATT and SNEGSKA (reference sequence). CDR3 nucleotides: TGCAGTGCTAGAACCGGGACAGGGATTAAGCAGTACTTC. This gives the protein CSARTGTGIKQYF.

The V call is TRBV25-1, the J call TRBJ2-3; maybe TRBD2 (6 bases). V was clipped by 6 bases and J by 5 bases, with 15 bases between them. The CDR3 sequence is 14 residues long. The germline CDR1 and CDR2 sequences are MGHDK and SYGVNS. CDR3 residues: CASSGGISQDTQYF. The CDR3 region has the DNA TGTGCCAGCAGCGGCGGGATTAGCCAAGATACGCAGTATTTT.

The J gene is TRBJ2-7, the V gene TRBV15; D possibly corresponds to TRBD1 (6 bases). From germline, CDR1 is LNHNV and CDR2 YYDKDF (reference sequence). The CDR3 covers 15 residues. Trimming took off 3 bases at V and 4 bases at J, with 16 bases between the two ends. This CDR3 reads CATSSYSDRGYEQYF. DNA of the CDR3: TGTGCCACCAGCAGTTACTCGGACAGAGGATACGAGCAGTACTTC.

Details on this clonotype: Because it lacks the conserved phenylalanine or tryptophan at the end, this CDR3 is likely a read error. This chain joins TRBV24-1 and TRBJ2-7, with 8 nucleotides matching TRBD1. Germline CDR1 KGHDR, CDR2 SFDVKD. This CDR3 has 16 amino acids. The CDR3 is CASSECDRGLPYEQYS. The CDR3 nucleotides read TGCGCCAGCAGTGAGTGCGACAGGGGACTTCCCTACGAGCAGTACTCC.

The chain joins TRBV7-9 to TRBJ2-7; D is uncertain. The V gene lost 5 bases and the J gene lost 9 bases, with 20 bases spanning the gap. This CDR3 is 14 amino acids long. CDR1 is SEHNR and CDR2 is FQNEAQ in the germline V gene (reference sequence). CDR3 in amino acids: CASSRSQPAHVQYF. The CDR3 DNA follows: TGTGCCAGCAGCCGTAGTCAGCCAGCCCACGTGCAGTACTTC.

Details on this clonotype: Its ends do not fully match the called genes, so a read error is possible. The rearrangement uses TRBV2 and TRBJ2-2; tentative D call: TRBD2 (6 bases). This CDR3 has 15 amino acids. Germline CDR1 reads SNHLY; CDR2 reads FYNNEI. CDR3 DNA sequence: TGTGCCAGCAGCCCGCACCGAGGGGTCACCCGGGAGATATCTTTT. Translation gives CASSPHRGVTREISF.

The gene calls are TRBV12-3 or TRBV12-4 and TRBJ1-6; D gene uncertain. CDR3 length: 14 residues. Trimming removed 6 bases from V and 5 bases from J, with 11 bases in between. CDR3 sequence: CASRRTTDNSPLHF. The DNA of the CDR3 is TGTGCCAGCAGAAGAACCACGGATAATTCACCCCTCCACTTT.

The genes are TRBV7-2 and TRBJ1-2; D gene uncertain. The CDR3 totals 15 residues. Germline CDR1 reads SGHTA; CDR2 reads FQGNSA. V lost 5 bases and J 13 bases, leaving 26 bases between the germline ends. CDR3 sequence (DNA): TGTGCCAGCAGCCCGCACGCAGGAGCTACCTATGGTTTCACCTTC. Protein sequence: CASSPHAGATYGFTF.

On this clonotype itself: A junction end diverges from the germline sequence, so it may reflect a read error. The chain combines TRBV20-1 with TRBJ1-5, with D perhaps matching TRBD1 (6 bases). Germline V gene data show CDR1 as DFQATT and CDR2 as SNEGSKA (reference sequence). The CDR3 loop spans 15 amino acids. CDR3 nucleotides: TGCAGTGGCGTGGAGGACAGTGAGGCCAATGAGCCCCAGCATTTT. Protein product: CSGVEDSEANEPQHF.

This chain connects TRBV5-1 to TRBJ1-6; unclear D gene. CDR3 length: 16 amino acids. Per the germline V gene, CDR1 is SGHRS and CDR2 is YFSETQ. Trimming removed 4 bases from V and 9 bases from J, with 20 bases in between. The CDR3 loop is CASSRDAYEQSSPLHF. The DNA of the CDR3 is TGCGCCAGCAGCCGGGATGCCTACGAGCAAAGTTCACCCCTCCACTTT.

This chain links TRBV2 with TRBJ2-3; TRBD2 might be the D (5 bases). V dropped 7 bases and J dropped 0 bases, with 14 bases sitting between them. This CDR3 is 15 amino acids long. From germline, CDR1 is SNHLY and CDR2 FYNNEI. The CDR3 sequence: CASTGRTFSTDTQYF. The CDR3 nucleotides read TGTGCCAGCACCGGACGGACTTTTAGCACAGATACGCAGTATTTT.

This clonotype was counted a few times. This sequence joins TRBV15 and TRBJ1-1, with no clear D. This CDR3 has 14 residues. Trimming took off 1 base at V and 4 bases at J, with 10 bases between the two ends. Germline V gene data show CDR1 as LNHNV and CDR2 as YYDKDF (reference sequence). The CDR3 reads CATSRADVGTEAFF. The CDR3 DNA follows: TGTGCCACCAGCAGAGCGGATGTTGGCACTGAAGCTTTCTTT.

This clonotype was observed at least ten times. The V gene is TRBV20-1, the J gene TRBJ1-5; D is uncertain. The V and J ends lost 3 bases and 4 bases respectively, with 7 bases between them. CDR1 is DFQATT and CDR2 is SNEGSKA in the germline V gene (reference sequence). The CDR3 is 12 amino acids. This chain's CDR3 is CSASRLNQPQHF. CDR3 DNA: TGCAGTGCTAGTAGGCTAAATCAGCCCCAGCATTTT.

The V gene is TRBV2, the J gene TRBJ1-4; the match to TRBD1 covers 10 bases. The CDR3 is made up of 14 amino acids. The germline V gene has CDR1 SNHLY and CDR2 FYNNEI. V trimming: 9 bases; J trimming: 7 bases; junction bases outside the gene matches: 8. CDR3 region: CARTPRDRGEKLFF. CDR3 bases: TGTGCCAGGACACCCCGGGACAGGGGTGAAAAACTGTTTTTT.

The CDR3 coding sequence is TGTGCCACCAGCAGAGACCGCCCGGCCTCCGGGACAGGGCATGAAAAACTGTTTTTT. The encoded protein is CATSRDRPASGTGHEKLFF. The chain uses TRBV15 and TRBJ1-4, with 9 positions matching TRBD1. The germline V gene has CDR1 LNHNV and CDR2 YYDKDF (reference sequence). J gave up 6 bases and V 0 bases, and 14 bases lay outside the gene matches. The CDR3 covers 19 residues.

As to this clonotype: The junction and the germline gene differ at one end; a read error may be behind it. The rearrangement links TRBV12-3 or TRBV12-4 to TRBJ2-3; 7 nucleotides agree with TRBD1. The CDR3 is 16 amino acids. The CDR3 reads CASSLEGALSIDTQYF. CDR3 nucleotide sequence: TGTGCCAGCAGCTTAGAGGGGGCGCTGAGCATAGATACGCAGTATTTT.

The CDR3 region has the DNA TGTGCCAGCAGCGAAGGGACAGCCAACTATGGCTACACCTTC. Protein product: CASSEGTANYGYTF. This rearrangement joins TRBV7-6 to TRBJ1-2, with 7 nucleotides matching TRBD1. This CDR3 has 14 amino acids. Germline V gene data show CDR1 as SGHVS and CDR2 as FNYEAQ. Germline trimming cut 5 bases from V and 2 bases from J; bases unmatched to any gene: 5.

Details on this clonotype: This may come from a read error, since a much larger clone is one base off. This chain joins TRBV30 and TRBJ1-1; D gene unclear. Between the trimmed V and J ends, which lost 2 bases and 0 bases, there was a span of 13 bases. Germline-derived CDR1 and CDR2 are GTSNPN and SVGIG (reference sequence). The CDR3 length is 15 residues. The CDR3 loop is CAWSPRSFMNTEAFF. The CDR3 region has the DNA TGTGCCTGGAGTCCCCGGAGCTTCATGAACACTGAAGCTTTCTTT.

This clonotype has only one observation. This chain connects TRBV25-1 to TRBJ1-1, with TRBD1 matching over 9 bases. This CDR3 is 14 amino acids long. J was trimmed by 9 bases and V by 2 bases; bases with no gene match: 7. Germline assignment: CDR1 MGHDK and CDR2 SYGVNS. The CDR3 bases are TGTGCCAGCAGTGAAGTAGGGACAGGGCGGAAAGCTTTCTTT. Its translation is CASSEVGTGRKAFF.